The following is a T cell receptor beta chain sequence with its context. Partitioning of CD4+ cells yielded a CD45RA+ naive subset and a CD45RA-negative memory subset. The data belong to a study of shared clonotypes between healthy human individuals. The V gene lost 3 bases and the J gene lost 2 bases, with 11 bases spanning the gap. The CDR3 has 14 residues. The V gene's germline CDR1 is SGHRS and CDR2 YFSETQ. Repertoires were generated with immunoSEQ multiplex PCR, while TCRdb's copy carries only in-frame clones and drops some. This repertoire shows roughly 500,000 clones, roughly 95% found once; its top ten account for about 0.06%.

What was sequenced was naive CD4+ T cells sorted from blood. As to subset: CD45RA+ positively selected. The source is a woman under 40 in good health. The chain couples TRBV5-1 to TRBJ1-1; the D is unclear. The CDR3 DNA reads TGCGCCAGCAGCTCGGTCCTTCTTAACACTGAAGCTTTCTTT. Amino acid sequence: CASSSVLLNTEAFF.